The following is a TCR beta chain sequence with its context. The sample comes from a study of blood T cell repertoires in COVID-19. Turning to the study itself: Samples taken during acute and convalescent COVID-19 were collected in the United States, Italy and Spain.

Per the study methods: It was from reference gene primer amplification that nucleated cell counts were estimated. The repertoire was sequenced with immunoSEQ multiplex PCR; TCRdb's copy has only in-frame clones and lacks some. V and J calls and clone size are given by that table; D and trimming were obtained from the DNA. This repertoire shows about half a million clones, approximately 85% found once; its top ten account for 3.2%. Trimming left V 4 bases short and J 3 bases short, with 16 bases between. Germline-derived CDR1 and CDR2 are SGDLS and YYNGEE. The CDR3 consists of 15 residues. The receptor comes from a human donor in a cohort sampled during active COVID-19. Sequencing input: peripheral blood. This chain connects TRBV9 to TRBJ2-5, with a weak D call TRBD2 (5 bases). DNA for the CDR3: TGTGCCAGCAGCTGGAGCCTCGGGCGGGAAGAGACCCAGTACTTC. Amino acid sequence: CASSWSLGREETQYF.